The subject of this entry is one T cell receptor beta chain. The CDR3 extends over 19 amino acids. V was cut by 5 bases and J by 0 bases, with 23 bases left in between. Germline V gene sequence: CDR1 SGHTA, CDR2 FQGNSA. The assay was immunoSEQ multiplex PCR, and TCRdb's table has in-frame clones only and misses some. The repertoire holds some 100,000 clones, with 88% as singletons. The sample belongs to a study of T cell responses to AZD1222 COVID-19 vaccine. The genes are TRBV7-2 and TRBJ1-3; D gene ambiguous. This clonotype originated in an adult in good health. The starting material was peripheral blood, obtained on day 0 of MenACWY control vaccination. The CDR3, as DNA: TGTGCCAGCAGCCCGGGTACGGCGAAGGGCAGACCCTCTGGAAACACCATATATTTT. Its protein product is CASSPGTAKGRPSGNTIYF. Full variable domain (outside the CDR3, taken from reference TRBV7-2 and TRBJ1-3): GAGVSQSPSNKVTEKGKDVELRCDPISGHTALYWYRQSLGQGLEFLIYFQGNSAPDKSGLPSDRFSAERTGGSVSTLTIQRTQQEDSAVYLCASSPGTAKGRPSGNTIYFGEGSWLTVV.